The source of this T cell receptor beta chain is a study of human T cells and chemical hapten exposure. Study context: Small pooled library volume differences mainly caused per-sample TCR yield variation.

Germline V gene sequence: CDR1 LGHNA, CDR2 YNFKEQ. The CDR3 contains 21 residues. After removal of 3 bases from V and 1 base from J, the junction contained 18 bases not matched to a gene. TCRdb used MiXCR to reprocess the RACE reads, holding one entry per CDR3 protein. The sample records tens of thousands of distinct CDR3 sequences, about 10% being singletons. This clonotype came up many times. The time point is: patch test 1, 2 weeks after DPC sensitization. The treatment here: therapeutic diphenylcyclopropenone sensitization with weekly scalp DPC. This rearrangement joins TRBV4-2 to TRBJ1-5; TRBD1 agrees at 10 bases. Material: whole blood, obtained in connection with sensitization to the hapten diphenylcyclopropenone (DPC). The receptor was derived from a man aged 35 to 55 with alopecia areata. Some clones in this sample may be carry-over from other donors' samples. The CDR3: CASSHVDDRGRRSLSNQPQHF. CDR3 nucleotides: TGTGCCAGCAGCCACGTTGATGACAGGGGGCGGAGGAGTTTAAGCAATCAGCCCCAGCATTTT.